This entry is about one T cell receptor beta chain. The entry originates in a study of blood T cell repertoires in COVID-19. Study as a whole: Spain, Italy and the United States supplied samples that represented acute and convalescent COVID-19. From T cells, B-cell-depleted T cells, or PBMCs came the material, which was cDNA or gDNA.

Germline values: CDR1 MNHEY, CDR2 SMNVEV (reference sequence). The CDR3 contains 13 residues. V lost 2 bases and J 5 bases, leaving 8 bases between the germline ends. As handled by the study authors: How many nucleated cells were present was estimated from reference gene primer amplification. Libraries were prepared by immunoSEQ multiplex PCR; TCRdb keeps only in-frame clonotypes and omits some of them. D and trimming come from the DNA, and the V and J calls and clone size come from that table. The sample yields about 210,000 clones, 80% seen once. Sequencing was performed on peripheral blood. This chain connects TRBV27 to TRBJ2-3; no clear D. This clonotype was sampled from a human donor in a cohort sampled during active COVID-19. The CDR3, as DNA: TGTGCCAGCAGTTTAAGGCGGAGAGATACGCAGTATTTT. It encodes CASSLRRRDTQYF.